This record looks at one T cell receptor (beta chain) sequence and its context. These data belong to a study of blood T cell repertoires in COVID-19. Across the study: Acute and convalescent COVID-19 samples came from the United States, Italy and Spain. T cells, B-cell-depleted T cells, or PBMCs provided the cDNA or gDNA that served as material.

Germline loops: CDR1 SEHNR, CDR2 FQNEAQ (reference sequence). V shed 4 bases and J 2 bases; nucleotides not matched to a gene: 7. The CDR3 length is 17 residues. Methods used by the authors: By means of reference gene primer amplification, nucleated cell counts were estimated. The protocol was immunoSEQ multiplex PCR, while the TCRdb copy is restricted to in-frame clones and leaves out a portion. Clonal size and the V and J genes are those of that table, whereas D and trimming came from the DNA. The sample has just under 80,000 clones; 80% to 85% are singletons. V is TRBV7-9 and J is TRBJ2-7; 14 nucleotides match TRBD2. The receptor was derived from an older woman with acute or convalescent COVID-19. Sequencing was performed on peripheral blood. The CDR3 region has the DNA TGTGCCAGCAGCTCTCAACTGGGACTAGCGGGAGCCTACGAGCAGTACTTC. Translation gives CASSSQLGLAGAYEQYF. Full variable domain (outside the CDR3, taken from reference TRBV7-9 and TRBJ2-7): DTGVSQNPRHKITKRGQNVTFRCDPISEHNRLYWYRQTLGQGPEFLTYFQNEAQLEKSRLLSDRFSAERPKGSFSTLEIQRTEQGDSAMYLCASSSQLGLAGAYEQYFGPGTRLTVT.